This T cell receptor (beta chain) was sequenced in a study of T cell changes during pregnancy in multiple sclerosis. The CDR3 spans 17 residues. Assay used: immunoSEQ multiplex PCR; TCRdb lists only in-frame clones, some missing. The top ten hold under 3% of the sample, which has tens of thousands of clones, 90% to 95% seen once. This receptor was taken from a female donor with multiple sclerosis, enrolled in a pregnancy study. The chain is built from TRBV21-1 and TRBJ2-7; the listed D gene, TRBD1, was not tested against the DNA. TRBV21-1 is designated a pseudogene. Sequenced here: peripheral blood, sampled in the second trimester of pregnancy. CDR3 bases: TGTGCCAGCAGCAGAAGGGGGACAGGTCGACCCTCCTACGAGCAGTACTTC. This gives the protein CASSRRGTGRPSYEQYF.